What follows are 28 T cell receptor beta chains derived from one specimen sequenced in a study of glioma-infiltrating T cells. The iRepertoire nested amplicon-rescue multiplex PCR amplified TCR alpha and beta CDR3s from RNA. TCRdb passed the multiplex PCR reads through MiXCR, listing each CDR3 protein once. In the table there are roughly 120,000 distinct CDR3 sequences, less than 30% of which are singletons. Sequenced input: glioma tissue, nonneoplastic brain tissue, or PBMCs (not recorded which). These receptors all come from a human donor with low-grade glioma or glioblastoma, undergoing nonglioma brain surgery, or in good health (not recorded which).

This clonotype has a count of ten or more. This chain connects TRBV5-1 to TRBJ1-1; D remains unclear. The CDR3 length is 15 residues. Germline lookup yields CDR1 SGHRS and CDR2 YFSETQ. V was pared by 4 bases and J by 1 base, with 14 bases between. The CDR3 protein is CASSQLRPQNTEAFF. Here the CDR3 DNA reads TGCGCCAGCAGCCAACTCAGGCCACAGAACACTGAAGCTTTCTTT.

This clonotype was counted at least ten times. The chain links TRBV6-1 to TRBJ1-2; D uncertain. The V gene's germline CDR1 is MNHNS and CDR2 SASEGT. CDR3 length: 14 residues. Trimming shortened V by 4 bases and J by 4 bases, and 13 bases separated the two germline ends. The CDR3 spells CASSAEAGLYGYTF. As DNA, the CDR3 is TGTGCCAGCAGTGCAGAAGCCGGGCTCTATGGCTACACCTTC.

The chain carries TRBV6-2 or TRBV6-3 and TRBJ1-5; D not certain. The CDR3 has 14 residues. Trimming removed 5 bases from V and 1 base from J, with 9 bases in between. The germline gives CDR1 MNHEY, CDR2 SVGEGT. CDR3 amino acids: CASSELDSNQPQHF. CDR3 DNA sequence: TGTGCCAGCAGTGAGTTAGACAGCAATCAGCCCCAGCATTTT.

The rearrangement links TRBV6-1 to TRBJ2-1; no clear D gene. This CDR3 comprises 13 residues. V dropped 1 base and J dropped 8 bases, with 9 bases sitting between them. Looked up from germline, CDR1 is MNHNS and CDR2 is SASEGT. The CDR3 sequence is CASSEGIPYEQFF. The CDR3 DNA is TGTGCCAGCAGTGAAGGGATACCCTATGAGCAGTTCTTC.

Points on this clonotype: A much larger clone sits a single nucleotide away, making a read error possible. The chain is built from TRBV5-4 and TRBJ2-7; D is perhaps TRBD2 (5 bases). Trimming shortened V by 0 bases and J by 3 bases, and 13 bases separated the two germline ends. This CDR3 has 15 residues. Germline V CDR1 and CDR2: SGHNT, YYREEE (reference sequence). CDR3 in DNA: TGTGCCAGCAGCTTGGTTAAGAGCGGCCTCTACGAGCAGTACTTC. It codes for CASSLVKSGLYEQYF.

This clonotype was seen repeatedly, ten times or more. The rearrangement uses TRBV7-8 and TRBJ2-7; perhaps D is TRBD1 or TRBD2 (5 bases each). V lost 5 bases and J 7 bases, leaving 21 bases between the germline ends. The CDR3 is 15 residues long. Germline V gene data show CDR1 as SGHVS and CDR2 as FQNEAQ. The CDR3 coding sequence is TGTGCCAGCAGCGGAACCGGGACGGCCGGTGGGGAGCAGTACTTC. It specifies CASSGTGTAGGEQYF. Full variable domain (remainder filled in from reference TRBV7-8 and TRBJ2-7): GAGVSQSPRYKVAKRGQDVALRCDPISGHVSLFWYQQALGQGPEFLTYFQNEAQLDKSGLPSDRFFAERPEGSVSTLKIQRTQQEDSAVYLCASSGTGTAGGEQYFGPGTRLTVT.

Note on this clonotype: No DNA is shown, since the ends of the CDR3 on it are uncertain; the CDR3 is the one TCRdb lists. J is TRBJ1-5 and V is TRBV6-1. Germline values: CDR1 MNHNS, CDR2 SASEGT. The CDR3 has 24 residues if both end residues are counted. The CDR3 sequence is CASSFYICSASGFGGPLSNQPQHF.

This clonotype has at least ten counts. The rearrangement joins TRBV4-2 to TRBJ1-2, with D unclear. Trimming left V 4 bases short and J 2 bases short, with 14 bases between. CDR1 is LGHNA and CDR2 is YNFKEQ in the germline V gene. The CDR3 loop spans 15 amino acids. The CDR3 bases are TGTGCCAGCAGCCCCCCCATGGTATTCAACTATGGCTACACCTTC. Translated, it gives CASSPPMVFNYGYTF.

The table lists this clonotype with many counts. The genes are TRBV6-2 or TRBV6-3 and TRBJ2-5; no clear D gene. CDR1 is MNHEY, CDR2 SVGEGT, per germline. V lost 5 bases, J lost 5 bases, and 12 bases lay in between. The CDR3 has 13 residues. The CDR3 here is CASSNRVRETQYF. CDR3 coding DNA: TGTGCCAGCAGTAACAGAGTTCGGGAGACCCAGTACTTC.

Of note for this clonotype: The junction does not match germline at one end; this may be a read error. The chain has TRBV7-2 and TRBJ1-6; 9 bases agree with TRBD1. Germline values: CDR1 SGHTA, CDR2 FQGNSA. This CDR3 is 14 amino acids long. This CDR3 is CDSSTGGLNSPLHF. Here the CDR3 DNA reads TGTGACAGCAGTACAGGGGGCCTTAATTCACCCCTCCACTTT.

This clonotype was seen at least ten times. One end of the junction does not line up with germline, which may come from a read error. The rearrangement joins TRBV5-1 to TRBJ2-3; D uncertain. Germline CDR1 reads SGHRS; CDR2 reads YFSETQ. This CDR3 has 13 residues. CDR3 sequence reads: CASSLEGTDTQYF. In DNA form, the CDR3 reads TGTGCCAGCAGCTTAGAGGGCACAGATACGCAGTATTTT.

This clonotype was counted between two and nine times. The rearrangement uses TRBV14 and TRBJ2-1; 8 nucleotides agree with TRBD2. The trim removed 6 bases at V and 0 bases at J, leaving 7 bases unmatched. The CDR3 length is 16 residues. Looked up from germline, CDR1 is SGHDN and CDR2 is FVKESK. In DNA form, the CDR3 reads TGTGCCAGCAGTCTCCCGGGGGGGTACTCCTACAATGAGCAGTTCTTC. Protein sequence: CASSLPGGYSYNEQFF.

This clonotype came up many times. The chain carries TRBV7-3 and TRBJ2-3; the D gene is possibly TRBD1 (6 bases). In germline, CDR1 is SGHTA, CDR2 FQGTGA. CDR3 length: 15 amino acids. V lost 5 bases and J lost 2, with 14 bases in between. CDR3 loop: CASSMVTGITDTQYF. The CDR3 nucleotides read TGTGCCAGCAGCATGGTAACAGGGATCACAGATACGCAGTATTTT.

This clonotype was found many times. The V and J genes are TRBV6-1 and TRBJ2-1; D possibly corresponds to TRBD1 (5 bases). Per the germline V gene, CDR1 is MNHNS and CDR2 is SASEGT. Trimming removed 6 bases from V and 3 bases from J, with 9 bases in between. CDR3 length equals 13 residues. CDR3 region: CASRWTLYNEQFF. CDR3 DNA: TGTGCCAGCAGATGGACACTCTACAATGAGCAGTTCTTC.

This clonotype was recorded many times. The chain couples TRBV7-9 to TRBJ2-7, with D possibly TRBD1 on 6 matching bases. V was trimmed by 3 bases and J by 3 bases, leaving 9 bases between them. This CDR3 spans 13 amino acids. Germline lookup yields CDR1 SEHNR and CDR2 FQNEAQ (reference sequence). The chain's CDR3 is CASSFGGRYEQYF. The CDR3 DNA is TGTGCCAGCAGCTTTGGGGGCCGCTACGAGCAGTACTTC.

V is TRBV4-1 and J is TRBJ2-1; 7 bases are a match to TRBD2. CDR3 length: 11 amino acids. CDR1 and CDR2 from the germline V gene are MGHRA and YSYEKL. This CDR3 is CESSRGYEQFF. CDR3 sequence (DNA): TGCGAAAGCTCGCGGGGGTATGAGCAGTTCTTC.

In the case of this clonotype: A clone one base away is much larger, so this may be a read error. The chain has TRBV11-2 and TRBJ1-5; maybe TRBD1 (5 bases). The CDR3 consists of 14 residues. V gave up 9 bases and J gave up 6 bases, with 18 bases separating them. The germline V gene has CDR1 SGHAT and CDR2 FQNNGV. CDR3 protein: CARSIQLGTQPQHF. The DNA of the CDR3 is TGTGCCAGAAGCATCCAATTAGGGACTCAGCCCCAGCATTTT.

This clonotype has a count of ten or more. V gene TRBV15 combines with J gene TRBJ1-6, with unresolved D. Trimming took 2 bases from V and 5 from J, leaving 7 bases between them. The CDR3 extends over 14 amino acids. Germline V lookup: CDR1 LNHNV, CDR2 YYDKDF (reference sequence). The CDR3 reads CATSRSQNNSPLHF. CDR3 nucleotide sequence: TGTGCCACCAGCAGAAGTCAGAATAATTCACCCCTCCACTTT.

This clonotype occurred many times. CDR3 sequence reads: CASSQKTATNEKLFF. The CDR3 DNA reads as TGTGCCAGCAGCCAAAAGACTGCAACTAATGAAAAACTGTTTTTT. This sequence joins TRBV14 and TRBJ1-4; no definite D call. Germline CDR1 and CDR2: SGHDN and FVKESK. This CDR3 spans 15 amino acids. V was clipped by 2 bases and J by 0 bases, with 7 bases between them.

Comment on this clonotype: This may come from a read error, since a much larger clone is one base off. The V and J genes are TRBV4-1 and TRBJ1-5; the D is unclear. The CDR3 has 13 residues. Germline values: CDR1 MGHRA, CDR2 YSYEKL. Trimming stripped 6 bases from V and 5 bases from J, with 11 bases between. The CDR3 here is CASSEGVDQPQHF. CDR3 nucleotide sequence: TGCGCCAGCAGTGAGGGCGTCGATCAGCCCCAGCATTTT.

In its sample, this clonotype was seen many times. The V and J genes are TRBV29-1 and TRBJ1-1; TRBD1 aligns across 9 bases. The CDR3 sequence is 14 residues long. Germline CDR1 and CDR2: SQVTM and ANQGSEA. Trimming cost V 7 bases and J 2 bases; bases outside gene matches: 8. The CDR3 sequence is CSGGDRVGNTEAFF. CDR3 sequence (DNA): TGCAGCGGCGGGGACAGGGTAGGAAACACTGAAGCTTTCTTT.

As regards this clonotype: At one boundary the junction diverges from the germline segment, which might be a read error. The chain links TRBV7-9 to TRBJ2-3; D is ambiguous. Germline values: CDR1 SEHNR, CDR2 FQNEAQ (reference sequence). This CDR3 has 12 amino acids. For the CDR3, the DNA is TGTGCCAGAAGCTCATCCACAGATACGCAGTATTTT. This gives the protein CARSSSTDTQYF.

The V gene is TRBV20-1, the J gene TRBJ2-1; D not resolved. The CDR3 sequence is 10 residues long. The germline gives CDR1 DFQATT, CDR2 SNEGSKA (reference sequence). The CDR3 nucleotides read TGCAGCGCAAAACAAGATACGCAGTTCTTC. Protein product: CSAKQDTQFF.

This clonotype appeared many times. The chain has TRBV4-1 and TRBJ2-3; no definite D call. The CDR3 totals 14 residues. Deletions cut 0 bases from V and 6 bases from J, with 10 bases between. Germline CDR1 and CDR2: MGHRA and YSYEKL. The CDR3 DNA is TGCGCCAGCAGCCAAGATCGGACCCCTGATACGCAGTATTTT. Translation: CASSQDRTPDTQYF.

The J gene is TRBJ2-1, the V gene TRBV7-6, with D perhaps matching TRBD2 (6 bases). The CDR3 is made up of 15 amino acids. The V gene's germline CDR1 is SGHVS and CDR2 FNYEAQ. The germline V and J ends were trimmed by 1 base and 3 bases, with 10 bases remaining between them. CDR3 amino acids: CASSLVGGYYNEQFF. DNA for the CDR3: TGTGCCAGCAGCTTAGTTGGAGGGTACTACAATGAGCAGTTCTTC.

This clonotype was detected many times. The V call is TRBV19, the J call TRBJ1-1, with unresolved D. The CDR3 covers 12 residues. From germline, CDR1 is LNHDA and CDR2 SQIVND (reference sequence). V was trimmed by 4 bases and J by 0 bases, leaving 3 bases between them. The CDR3 sequence: CASSTLNTEAFF. In nucleotides, the CDR3 is TGTGCCAGTAGTACGCTGAACACTGAAGCTTTCTTT. The variable domain in full, completed from reference TRBV19 and TRBJ1-1, reads DGGITQSPKYLFRKEGQNVTLSCEQNLNHDAMYWYRQDPGQGLRLIYYSQIVNDFQKGDIAEGYSVSREKKESFPLTVTSAQKNPTAFYLCASSTLNTEAFFGQGTRLTVV.

This clonotype was seen many times. CDR3 sequence reads: CSARGGDREDEQYF. CDR3 bases: TGCAGTGCTAGAGGGGGGGACAGGGAGGACGAGCAGTACTTC. J is TRBJ2-7 and V is TRBV20-1; 9 bases map to TRBD1. Trimming at V came to 1 base and at J to 5 bases, leaving 6 bases not matched to a gene. CDR3 length equals 14 residues. Germline assignment: CDR1 DFQATT and CDR2 SNEGSKA (reference sequence).

The table lists this clonotype with many counts. The rearrangement joins TRBV5-5 to TRBJ1-1, with no clear D. The CDR3 spans 15 residues. Germline CDR1 reads SGHKS; CDR2 reads YYEKEE (reference sequence). V dropped 0 bases and J dropped 6 bases, with 15 bases sitting between them. In DNA form, the CDR3 reads TGTGCCAGCAGCTTGGGACTGCAGGCCGGGGCTGAAGCTTTCTTT. It encodes CASSLGLQAGAEAFF.